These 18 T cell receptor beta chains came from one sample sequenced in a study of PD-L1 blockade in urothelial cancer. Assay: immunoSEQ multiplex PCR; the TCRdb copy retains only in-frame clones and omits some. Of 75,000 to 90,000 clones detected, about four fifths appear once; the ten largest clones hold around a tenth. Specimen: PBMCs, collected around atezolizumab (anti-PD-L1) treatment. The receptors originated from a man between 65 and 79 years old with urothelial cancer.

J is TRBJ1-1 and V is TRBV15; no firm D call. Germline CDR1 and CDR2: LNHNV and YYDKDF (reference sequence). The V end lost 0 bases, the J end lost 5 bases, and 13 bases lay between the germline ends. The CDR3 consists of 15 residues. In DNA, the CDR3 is TGTGCCACCAGCAGAGATCGTAGCCGGGGAACTGAAGCTTTCTTT. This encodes CATSRDRSRGTEAFF.

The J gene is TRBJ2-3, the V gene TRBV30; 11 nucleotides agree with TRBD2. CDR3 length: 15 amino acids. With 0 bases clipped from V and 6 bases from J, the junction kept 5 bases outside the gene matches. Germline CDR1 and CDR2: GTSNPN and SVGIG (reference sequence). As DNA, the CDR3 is TGTGCCTGGAGTGTAGGACTAGCGGGCCGGGATACGCAGTATTTT. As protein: CAWSVGLAGRDTQYF.

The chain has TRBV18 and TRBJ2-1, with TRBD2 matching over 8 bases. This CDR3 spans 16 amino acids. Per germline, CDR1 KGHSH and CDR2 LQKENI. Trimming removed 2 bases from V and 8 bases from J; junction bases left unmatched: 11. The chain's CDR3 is CASSPGGLAFSHEQFF. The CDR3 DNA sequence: TGTGCCAGCTCACCAGGAGGACTAGCTTTTTCCCATGAGCAGTTCTTC.

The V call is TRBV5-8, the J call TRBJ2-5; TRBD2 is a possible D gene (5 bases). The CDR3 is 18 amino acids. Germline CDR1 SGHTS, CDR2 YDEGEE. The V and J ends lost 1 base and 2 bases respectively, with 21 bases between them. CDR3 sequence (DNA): TGTGCCAGCAGCTTGTGGTCTTCCCAGCGGAGACAACAAGAGACCCAGTACTTC. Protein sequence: CASSLWSSQRRQQETQYF.

The CDR3 DNA follows: TGTGCCAGCAGCCTGACAGGGGTCCAGCCCCAGCATTTT. Its protein is CASSLTGVQPQHF. J is TRBJ1-5 and V is TRBV6-1, with 8 bases that match TRBD1. The germline V gene encodes CDR1 MNHNS and CDR2 SASEGT. V shed 6 bases, J shed 7 bases, and the junction held 5 bases outside the gene matches. CDR3 length: 13 residues.

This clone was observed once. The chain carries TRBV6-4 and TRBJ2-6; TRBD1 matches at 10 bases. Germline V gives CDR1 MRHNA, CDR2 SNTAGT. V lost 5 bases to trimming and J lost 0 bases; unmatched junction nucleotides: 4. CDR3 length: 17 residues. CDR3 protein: CASSPTGGSSGANVLTF. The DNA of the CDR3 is TGTGCCAGCAGTCCGACAGGGGGCAGCTCTGGGGCCAACGTCCTGACTTTC.

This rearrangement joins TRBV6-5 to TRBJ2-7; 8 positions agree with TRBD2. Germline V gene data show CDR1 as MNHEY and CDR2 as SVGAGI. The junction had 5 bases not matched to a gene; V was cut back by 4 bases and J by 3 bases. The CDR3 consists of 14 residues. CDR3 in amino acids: CASSSRGGDYEQYF. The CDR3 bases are TGTGCCAGCAGTTCCCGGGGGGGGGACTACGAGCAGTACTTC.

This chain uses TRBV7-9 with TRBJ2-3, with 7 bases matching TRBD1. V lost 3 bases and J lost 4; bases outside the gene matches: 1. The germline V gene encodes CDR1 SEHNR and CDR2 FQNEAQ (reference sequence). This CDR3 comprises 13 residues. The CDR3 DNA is TGTGCCAGCAGCTTTGGACAGGCAGATACGCAGTATTTT. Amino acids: CASSFGQADTQYF.

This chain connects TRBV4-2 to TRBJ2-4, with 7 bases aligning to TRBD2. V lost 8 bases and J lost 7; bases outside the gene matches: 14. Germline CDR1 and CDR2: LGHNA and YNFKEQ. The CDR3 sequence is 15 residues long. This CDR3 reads CASGDNSGRGNIQYF. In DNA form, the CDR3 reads TGTGCCAGCGGCGATAACTCGGGGCGGGGGAACATTCAGTACTTC.

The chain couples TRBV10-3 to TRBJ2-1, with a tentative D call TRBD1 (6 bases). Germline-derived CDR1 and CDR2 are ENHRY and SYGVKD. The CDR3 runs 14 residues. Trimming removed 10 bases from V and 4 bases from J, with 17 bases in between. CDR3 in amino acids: CASRGTSLYNEQFF. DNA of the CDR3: TGTGCCAGTAGAGGGACATCTTTATACAATGAGCAGTTCTTC.

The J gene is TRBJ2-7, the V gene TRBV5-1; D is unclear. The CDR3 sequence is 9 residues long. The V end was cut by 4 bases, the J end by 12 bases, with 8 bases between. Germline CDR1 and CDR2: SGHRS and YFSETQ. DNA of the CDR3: TGCGCCAGCAGCCGCGTCGTGTACTTC. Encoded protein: CASSRVVYF.

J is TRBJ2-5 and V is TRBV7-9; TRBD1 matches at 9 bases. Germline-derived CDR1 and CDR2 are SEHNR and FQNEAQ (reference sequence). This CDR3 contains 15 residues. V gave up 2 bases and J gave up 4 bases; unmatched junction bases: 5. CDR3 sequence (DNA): TGTGCCAGCAGCTTACCTACAGGGGGCGTAGAGACCCAGTACTTC. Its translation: CASSLPTGGVETQYF.

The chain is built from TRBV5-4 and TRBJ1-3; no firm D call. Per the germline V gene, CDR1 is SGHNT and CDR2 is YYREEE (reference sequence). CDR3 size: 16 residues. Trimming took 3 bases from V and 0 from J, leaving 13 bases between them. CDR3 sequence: CASSSIGLRSGNTIYF. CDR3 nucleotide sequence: TGTGCCAGCAGCTCCATCGGACTGCGCTCTGGAAACACCATATATTTT.

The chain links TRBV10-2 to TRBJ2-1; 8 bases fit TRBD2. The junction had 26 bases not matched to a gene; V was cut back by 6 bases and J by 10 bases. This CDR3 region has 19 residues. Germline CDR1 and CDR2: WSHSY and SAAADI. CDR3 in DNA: TGCGCCAGCAGCCTATCGGGAGGGGTGGGCGGGAGAGACTTGCGCGAGCAGTTCTTC. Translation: CASSLSGGVGGRDLREQFF.

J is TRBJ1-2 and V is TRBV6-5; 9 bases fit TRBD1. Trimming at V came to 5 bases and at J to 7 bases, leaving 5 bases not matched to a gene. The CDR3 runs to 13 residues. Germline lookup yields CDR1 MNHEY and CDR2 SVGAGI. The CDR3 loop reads CASSTQGALGYTF. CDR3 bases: TGTGCCAGCAGTACACAGGGGGCGCTTGGCTACACCTTC.

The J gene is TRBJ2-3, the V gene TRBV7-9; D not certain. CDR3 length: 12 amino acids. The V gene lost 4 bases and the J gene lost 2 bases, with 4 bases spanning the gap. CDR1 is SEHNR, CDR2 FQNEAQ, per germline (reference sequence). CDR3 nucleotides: TGTGCCAGCAGCTCCCACACAGATACGCAGTATTTT. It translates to CASSSHTDTQYF.

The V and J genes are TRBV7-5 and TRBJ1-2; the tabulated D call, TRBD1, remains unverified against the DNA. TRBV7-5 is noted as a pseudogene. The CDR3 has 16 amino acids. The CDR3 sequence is CAGGGDRVVGVYGYTF. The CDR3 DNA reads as TGTGCCGGGGGCGGGGACAGGGTAGTAGGAGTCTATGGCTACACCTTC.

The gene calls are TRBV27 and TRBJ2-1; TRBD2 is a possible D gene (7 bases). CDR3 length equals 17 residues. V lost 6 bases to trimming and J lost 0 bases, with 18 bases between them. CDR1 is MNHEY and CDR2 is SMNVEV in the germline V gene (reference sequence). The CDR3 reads CASSPTPGGLSYNEQFF. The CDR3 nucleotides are TGTGCCAGCAGCCCAACCCCGGGGGGCCTCTCCTACAATGAGCAGTTCTTC.